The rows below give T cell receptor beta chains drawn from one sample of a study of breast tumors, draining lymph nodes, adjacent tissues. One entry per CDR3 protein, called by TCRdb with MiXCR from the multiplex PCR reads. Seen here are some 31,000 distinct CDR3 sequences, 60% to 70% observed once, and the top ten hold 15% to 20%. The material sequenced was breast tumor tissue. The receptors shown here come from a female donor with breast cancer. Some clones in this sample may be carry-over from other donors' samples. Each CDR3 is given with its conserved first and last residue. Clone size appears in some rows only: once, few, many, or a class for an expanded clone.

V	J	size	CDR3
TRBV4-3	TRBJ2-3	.	CASSQDRQGGAQDTQYF
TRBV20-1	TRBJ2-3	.	CSARDLVAGVAPDTQYF
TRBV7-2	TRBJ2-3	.	CASSYRPSGGSDTQYF
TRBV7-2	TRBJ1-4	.	CASSSQGAGEKLFF
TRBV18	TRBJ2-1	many	CASSPPVGGAKHNEQFF
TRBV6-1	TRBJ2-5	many	CASSEGEKETQYF
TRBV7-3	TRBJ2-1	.	CASSLTRSGSYNEQFF
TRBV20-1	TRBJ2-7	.	CSARDRGDLYF
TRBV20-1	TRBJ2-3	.	CSAASGGAADTQYF
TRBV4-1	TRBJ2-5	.	CASSQDAGGLRETQHF
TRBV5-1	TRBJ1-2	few	CASSAGAANYGYTF
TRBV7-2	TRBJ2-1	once	CASSTTRDGNEQFF
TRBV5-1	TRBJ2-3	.	CASRTTRGGKDTQYF
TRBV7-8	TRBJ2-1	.	CASGRAAYEQFF
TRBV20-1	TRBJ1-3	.	CSAIGPGNTIYF
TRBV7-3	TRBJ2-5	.	CASSLTGADQETQYF
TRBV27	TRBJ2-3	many	CASSTSSVITDTQYF
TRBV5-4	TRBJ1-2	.	CASSQGQPRSYTF
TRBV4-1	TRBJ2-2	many	CASSQEVVERNRFFTGELFF
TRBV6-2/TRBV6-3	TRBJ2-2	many	CASSHGGLGNTGELFF
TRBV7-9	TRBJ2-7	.	CASSQTSSSYEQYF
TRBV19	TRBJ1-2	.	CASSTRQGDYGYTF
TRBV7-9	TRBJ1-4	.	CASSLGGADEKLFF
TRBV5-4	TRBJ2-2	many	CASSRDGKSTGELFF
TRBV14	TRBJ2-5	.	CASSRLAGGHQETQYF
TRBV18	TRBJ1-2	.	CASSPPSGRYGYTF
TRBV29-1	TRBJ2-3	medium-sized	CSVGGGKGTDTQYF
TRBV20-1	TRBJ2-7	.	CSARRQGANYEQYF
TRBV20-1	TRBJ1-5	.	CSAIQGASNQPQHF
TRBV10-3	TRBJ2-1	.	CAISEGSNNEQFF
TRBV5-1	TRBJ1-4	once	CASSLTGDEKLFF
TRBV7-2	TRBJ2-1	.	CASSLAGTSGRASLYNEQFF
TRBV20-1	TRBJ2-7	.	CSAMWTSGKGYEQYF
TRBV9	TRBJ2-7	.	CASSVGLADLYEQYF
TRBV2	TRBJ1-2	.	CASSVGRVQGYTF
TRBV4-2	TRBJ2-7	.	CASTGTWLAGARSYEQYF
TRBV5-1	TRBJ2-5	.	CASNLLGTAQETQYF
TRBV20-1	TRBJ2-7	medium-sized	CSAPRWAGVSYEQYF
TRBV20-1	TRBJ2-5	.	CSAAGVEETQYF
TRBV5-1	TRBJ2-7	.	CASRTSGGYEQYF
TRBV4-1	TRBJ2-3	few	CASSQDLWDRAADTQYF
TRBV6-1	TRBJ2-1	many	CASSGRTGRNEQFF
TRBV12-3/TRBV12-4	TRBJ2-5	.	CASSSRDREFGTQYF
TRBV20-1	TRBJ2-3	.	CSARDSASPRTDTQYF
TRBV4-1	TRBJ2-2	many	CASTTTLFAGELFF